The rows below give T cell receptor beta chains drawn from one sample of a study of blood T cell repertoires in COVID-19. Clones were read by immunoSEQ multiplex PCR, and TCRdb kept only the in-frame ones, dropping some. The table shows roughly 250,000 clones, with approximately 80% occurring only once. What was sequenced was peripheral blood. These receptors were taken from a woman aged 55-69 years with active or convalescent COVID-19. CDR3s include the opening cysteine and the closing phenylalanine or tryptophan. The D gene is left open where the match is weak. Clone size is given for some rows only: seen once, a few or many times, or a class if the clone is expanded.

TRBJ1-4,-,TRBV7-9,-,TGTGCCAGCAGCGGCTCACTCCAGGAAACTAATGAAAAACTGTTTTTT,CASSGSLQETNEKLFF
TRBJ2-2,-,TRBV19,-,TGTGCCAGTAGTTCCCCCAGCGGTAACACCGGGGAGCTGTTTTTT,CASSSPSGNTGELFF
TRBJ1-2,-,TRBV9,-,TGTGCCAGCAGCGTCCCCAGGCGGGGGTCTTTCTATGGCTACACCTTC,CASSVPRRGSFYGYTF
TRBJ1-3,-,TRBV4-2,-,TGTGCCAGCAGCCAAGAAGTAGGGGGCTCTGGAAACACCATATATTTT,CASSQEVGGSGNTIYF
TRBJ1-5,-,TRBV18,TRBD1,TGTGCCAGCTCACCTACAGGGGGGGATAGCAATCAGCCCCAGCATTTT,CASSPTGGDSNQPQHF
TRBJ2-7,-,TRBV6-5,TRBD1,TGTGCCAGCAGTTACACTGGGACAGGGGACTACGAGCAGTACTTC,CASSYTGTGDYEQYF
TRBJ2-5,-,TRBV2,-,TGTGCCAGCAACAGGGTCCAAGAGACCCAGTACTTC,CASNRVQETQYF
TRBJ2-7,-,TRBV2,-,TGTGCCAGCGAGGGGGGGGGCTCCTACGAGCAGTACTTC,CASEGGGSYEQYF
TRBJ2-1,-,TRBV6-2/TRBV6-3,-,TGTGCCAGCAGTTATGCCCAGGGGACGGGTGAGCAGTTCTTC,CASSYAQGTGEQFF
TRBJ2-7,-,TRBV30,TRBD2,TGTGCCTGGATCCGGACTAGTCCCTACGAGCAGTACTTC,CAWIRTSPYEQYF
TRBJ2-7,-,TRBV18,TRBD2,TGTGCCAGCTCACCACTGACTAGCGGGGCGAGCTCCTACGAGCAGTACTTC,CASSPLTSGASSYEQYF
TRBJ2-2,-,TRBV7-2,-,TGTGCCAGCAGCCCCTCCGGTGCGAACACCGGGGAGCTGTTTTTT,CASSPSGANTGELFF
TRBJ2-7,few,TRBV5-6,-,TGTGCCAGCAGCTTAACCTGGAGTGTGGAGCAGTACTTC,CASSLTWSVEQYF
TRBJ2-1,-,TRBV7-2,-,TGTGCCAGCAGCCTTTACCGAAGCCTCTACAATGAGCAGTTCTTC,CASSLYRSLYNEQFF
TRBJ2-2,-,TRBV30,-,TGTGCCTGGGCACACAGATACACCGGGGAGCTGTTTTTT,CAWAHRYTGELFF
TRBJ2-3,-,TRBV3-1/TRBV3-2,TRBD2,TGTGCCAGCAGCCCAATAGCGGGGGGTATTACAGATACGCAGTATTTT,CASSPIAGGITDTQYF
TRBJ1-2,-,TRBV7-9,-,TGTGCCAGCAGCCAAGGGTACAGGGTAACCCCCTTAACCTTC,CASSQGYRVTPLTF
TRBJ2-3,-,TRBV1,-,TGCACCAGCAGCCAAGATTGGCGGGGGCGAGGCACAGATACGCAGTATTTT,CTSSQDWRGRGTDTQYF
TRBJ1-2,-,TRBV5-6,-,TGTGCCAGCAGCTTGGCCTTTTCAGGGGCCTATGGCTACACCTTC,CASSLAFSGAYGYTF
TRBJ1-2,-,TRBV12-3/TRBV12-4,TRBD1,TGTGCCAGCAGTTTGACAGGGGAAGGGGGCTACACCTTC,CASSLTGEGGYTF
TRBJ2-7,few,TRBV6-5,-,TGTGCCAGCGGGCCCTACTACGAGCAGTACTTC,CASGPYYEQYF
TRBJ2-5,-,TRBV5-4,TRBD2,TGTGCCAGCAGCTCCGGACTAGCGGGGGGGCCGGAGGAGACCCAGTACTTC,CASSSGLAGGPEETQYF
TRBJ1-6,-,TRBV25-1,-,TGTGCCAGCAGTGATCGGGGGCGGGGGGATTCACCCCTCCACTTT,CASSDRGRGDSPLHF
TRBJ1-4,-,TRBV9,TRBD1,TGTGCCAGCCCCGGGACAGGGACGGGTGAAAAACTGTTTTTT,CASPGTGTGEKLFF
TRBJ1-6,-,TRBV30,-,TGTGCCTGGAGTGGAGGCTCCTATAATTCACCCCTCCACTTT,CAWSGGSYNSPLHF
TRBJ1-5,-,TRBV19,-,TGTGCCAGTAGTATTAGCCCTCCTCGTAGTCAGCCCCAGCATTTT,CASSISPPRSQPQHF
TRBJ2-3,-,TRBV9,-,TGTGCCAGCAGCGTAGATCCAGGGAGCACAGATACGCAGTATTTT,CASSVDPGSTDTQYF
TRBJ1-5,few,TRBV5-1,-,TGCGCCAGCAGCCTACAGGGTAGGAACAATCAGCCCCAGCATTTT,CASSLQGRNNQPQHF
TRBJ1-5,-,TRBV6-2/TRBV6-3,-,TGTGCCAGCAGTTACTCGGAGGGGCTGCGCAATCAGCCCCAGCATTTT,CASSYSEGLRNQPQHF
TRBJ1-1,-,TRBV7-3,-,TGTGCCAGCAGCGCCGATACCCACGAGGGCACTGAAGCTTTCTTT,CASSADTHEGTEAFF
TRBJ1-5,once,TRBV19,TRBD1,TGTGCCAGTAGTCCCGACAGGGCCTATAGCAATCAGCCCCAGCATTTT,CASSPDRAYSNQPQHF
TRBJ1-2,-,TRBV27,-,TGTGCCAGCAGTTTAGGGCAGGGAGGATATGGCTACACCTTC,CASSLGQGGYGYTF
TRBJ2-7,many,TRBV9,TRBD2,TGTGCCAGCAGCGTACTAGACGCTAGCGGGGGTTACGAGCAGTACTTC,CASSVLDASGGYEQYF
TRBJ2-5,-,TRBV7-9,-,TGTGCCAGCAGACCCCGGGGAAATAGAGAAGAGACCCAGTACTTC,CASRPRGNREETQYF
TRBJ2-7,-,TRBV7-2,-,TGTGCCAGCAGCCCCGCCCCCGGGGGTTACGAGCAGTACTTC,CASSPAPGGYEQYF
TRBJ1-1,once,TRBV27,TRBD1,TGTGCCAGCTTGACAGGGGCGAACACTGAAGCTTTCTTT,CASLTGANTEAFF
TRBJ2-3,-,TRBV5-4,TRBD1,TGTGCCAGCAGCTTGCACAGGGGGACAGATACGCAGTATTTT,CASSLHRGTDTQYF
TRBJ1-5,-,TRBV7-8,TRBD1,TGTGCCAGCAGCTTAAGACGAGACAGGGTTAGTAATCAGCCCCAGCATTTT,CASSLRRDRVSNQPQHF
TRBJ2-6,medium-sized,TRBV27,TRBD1,TGTGCCAGCAGTTCCGGGACAGGGGTTACTGGGGCCAACGTCCTGACTTTC,CASSSGTGVTGANVLTF
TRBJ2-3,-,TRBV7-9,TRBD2,TGTGCCAGCAGCTTAGCGCGGGAGGGGGGAAGCACAGATACGCAGTATTTT,CASSLAREGGSTDTQYF
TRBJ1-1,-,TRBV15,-,TGTGCCACCAGCAGAGGAAGGACAGTGATAATGAACACTGAAGCTTTCTTT,CATSRGRTVIMNTEAFF
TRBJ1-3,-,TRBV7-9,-,TGTGCCAGCCCTCCCGTAGGAAACACCATATATTTT,CASPPVGNTIYF
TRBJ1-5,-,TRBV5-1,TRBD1,TGCGCCAGTGGACAGGGTTACAATCAGCCCCAGCATTTT,CASGQGYNQPQHF
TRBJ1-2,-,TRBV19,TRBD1,TGTGCCAGTAGTCTCGGGACAGAGAATGGCTACACCTTC,CASSLGTENGYTF
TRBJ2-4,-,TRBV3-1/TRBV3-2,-,TGTGCCAGCAGCCAAGGAGACAGGAAAAACATTCAGTACTTC,CASSQGDRKNIQYF
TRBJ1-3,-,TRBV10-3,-,TGTGCCATCAGTGAAGCGGGGGCCTCTTCTGGAAACACCATATATTTT,CAISEAGASSGNTIYF
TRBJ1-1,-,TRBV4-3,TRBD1,TGCGCCAGCAGCCAATGGACAGGTTCGTACACTGAAGCTTTCTTT,CASSQWTGSYTEAFF
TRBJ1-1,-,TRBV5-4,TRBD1,TGTGCCAGCAGACGAAATTTTCCGGGACAGGGGAACACTGAAGCTTTCTTT,CASRRNFPGQGNTEAFF
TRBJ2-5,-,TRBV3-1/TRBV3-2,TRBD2,TGTGCCAGCAGCCCGGGGACTAGCGGAGCAACGTACCAAGAGACCCAGTACTTC,CASSPGTSGATYQETQYF
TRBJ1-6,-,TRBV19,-,TGTGCCAGTAGTGCCCGGCAGGGGCCCGGTTCACCCCTCCACTTT,CASSARQGPGSPLHF
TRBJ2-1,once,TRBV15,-,TGTGCCACCAGCAGAGATTGGGGGCACAGCTCCTACAATGAGCAGTTCTTC,CATSRDWGHSSYNEQFF
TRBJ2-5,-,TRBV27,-,TGTGCCAGCAGTTTGCGCGGGGGCTTCCGGGAGACCCAGTACTTC,CASSLRGGFRETQYF
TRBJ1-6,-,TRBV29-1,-,TGCAGCGCCCGGGGCGGGGGGCCTAATTCACCCCTCCACTTT,CSARGGGPNSPLHF
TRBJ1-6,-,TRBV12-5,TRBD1,TGTGCTAGTGGTTTGGTACGACAGGGGGCTCCCTCACGCTATAATTCACCCCTCCACTTT,CASGLVRQGAPSRYNSPLHF
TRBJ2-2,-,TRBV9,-,TGTGCCAGCAGCGGGCCCTACGGGTCTCCTAGCACCGGGGAGCTGTTTTTT,CASSGPYGSPSTGELFF
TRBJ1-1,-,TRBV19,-,TGTGCCAGTAGTATTCGGGCCCAACAGGCCGGTTTGAACACTGAAGCTTTCTTT,CASSIRAQQAGLNTEAFF
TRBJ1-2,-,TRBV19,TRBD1,TGTGCCAGTAGTGCCCGTCGGACAGGGAAGGTTGGCTACACCTTC,CASSARRTGKVGYTF
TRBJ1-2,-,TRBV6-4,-,TGTGCCAGCAGCCCGACAGGCGAGCCCTACTATGGCTACACCTTC,CASSPTGEPYYGYTF